The source of this T cell receptor (beta chain) is a study of T cells in Graves' hyperthyroidism and ophthalmopathy. Study-wide results and caveats: The majority of expanded thyroid clonotypes above 0.001 also appeared in blood.

This clonotype was counted many times. Its matching antigen is unknown. Uncontrolled infection, other autoimmune disease, pregnancy or lactation excluded patients. Out of approximately 10 ml of fresh peripheral blood came the PBMCs. Amplification of TCR beta CDR3 regions used RNA as the template. In the first-round RT-PCR of the TCR CDR3, the HTBI primer set was used. TCRdb reprocessed the multiplex PCR reads via MiXCR and lists one record per CDR3 protein. Found here are 450,000 to 550,000 distinct CDR3 sequences, roughly a quarter of them singletons; the top ten hold 10% to 12%. V shed 0 bases and J shed 1 base, with 10 bases lying between them. Germline V gene data show CDR1 as SGHDN and CDR2 as FVKESK. The CDR3 has 15 amino acids.

The chain recombines TRBV14 with TRBJ2-7, with D possibly TRBD1 on 5 matching bases. Sequencing was carried out using blood. The receptor comes from a woman in her twenties or thirties with Graves' ophthalmopathy. CDR3 nucleotide sequence: TGTGCCAGCAGCCAAGAATCAGGGTTGTCCTACGAGCAGTACTTC. Translating gives CASSQESGLSYEQYF.